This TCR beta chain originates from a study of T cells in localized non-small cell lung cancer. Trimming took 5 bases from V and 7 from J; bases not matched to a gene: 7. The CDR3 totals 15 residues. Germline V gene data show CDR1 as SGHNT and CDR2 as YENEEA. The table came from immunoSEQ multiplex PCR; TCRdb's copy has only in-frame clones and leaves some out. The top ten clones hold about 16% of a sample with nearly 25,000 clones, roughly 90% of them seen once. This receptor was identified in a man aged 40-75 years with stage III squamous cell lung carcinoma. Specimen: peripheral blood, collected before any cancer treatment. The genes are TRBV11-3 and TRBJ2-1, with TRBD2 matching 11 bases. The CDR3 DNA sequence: TGTGCCAGCAGCACCACTAGCGGGAGAAGGAATGAGCAGTTCTTC. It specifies CASSTTSGRRNEQFF. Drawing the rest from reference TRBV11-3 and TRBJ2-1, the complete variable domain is EAGVVQSPRYKIIEKKQPVAFWCNPISGHNTLYWYLQNLGQGPELLIRYENEEAVDDSQLPKDRFSAERLKGVDSTLKIQPAELGDSAVYLCASSTTSGRRNEQFFGPGTRLTVL.